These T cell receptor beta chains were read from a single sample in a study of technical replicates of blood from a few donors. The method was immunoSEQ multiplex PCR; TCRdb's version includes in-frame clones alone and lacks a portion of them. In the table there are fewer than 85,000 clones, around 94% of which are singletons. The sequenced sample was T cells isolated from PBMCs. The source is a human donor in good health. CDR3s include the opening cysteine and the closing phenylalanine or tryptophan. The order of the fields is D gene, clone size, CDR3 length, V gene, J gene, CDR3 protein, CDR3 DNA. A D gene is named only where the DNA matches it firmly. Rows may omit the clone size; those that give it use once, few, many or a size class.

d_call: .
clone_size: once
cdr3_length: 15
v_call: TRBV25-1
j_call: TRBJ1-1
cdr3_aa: CASKQNAGRGTEAFF
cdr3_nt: TGTGCCAGCAAACAAAACGCCGGGAGGGGCACTGAAGCTTTCTTT

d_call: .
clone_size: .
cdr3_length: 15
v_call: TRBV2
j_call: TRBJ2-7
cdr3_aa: CASSELWQISYEQYF
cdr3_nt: TGTGCCAGCAGTGAATTATGGCAGATCTCCTACGAGCAGTACTTC

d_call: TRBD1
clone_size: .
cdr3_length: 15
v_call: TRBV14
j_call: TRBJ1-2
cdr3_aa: CASSQEIRGLYGYTF
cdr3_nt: TGTGCCAGCAGCCAAGAGATCAGGGGGCTCTATGGCTACACCTTC

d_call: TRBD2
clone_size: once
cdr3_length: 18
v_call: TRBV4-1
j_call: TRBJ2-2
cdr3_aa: CASSPQLAGGPATGELFF
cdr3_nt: TGCGCCAGCAGCCCCCAACTAGCGGGAGGGCCGGCCACCGGGGAGCTGTTTTTT

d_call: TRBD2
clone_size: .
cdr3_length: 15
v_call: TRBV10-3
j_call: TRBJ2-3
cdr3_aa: CAIAGREPSTDTQYF
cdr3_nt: TGTGCCATAGCGGGACGCGAGCCTAGCACAGATACGCAGTATTTT

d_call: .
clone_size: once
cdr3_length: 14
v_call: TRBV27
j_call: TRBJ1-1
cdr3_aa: CASSATEWNTEAFF
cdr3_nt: TGTGCCAGCAGCGCGACAGAGTGGAACACTGAAGCTTTCTTT

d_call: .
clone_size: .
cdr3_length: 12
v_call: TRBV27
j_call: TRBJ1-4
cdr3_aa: CASTKSGEKLFF
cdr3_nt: TGTGCCAGCACTAAATCGGGGGAAAAACTGTTTTTT

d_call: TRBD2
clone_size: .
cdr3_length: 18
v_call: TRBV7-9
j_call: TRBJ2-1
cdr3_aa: CASSFRAGTSGRPYEQFF
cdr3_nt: TGTGCCAGCAGCTTCAGAGCGGGTACTAGCGGGAGGCCCTATGAGCAGTTCTTC

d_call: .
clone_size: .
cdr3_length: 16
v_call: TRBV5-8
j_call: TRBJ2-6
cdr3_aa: CASSLGLYSGANVLTF
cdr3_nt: TGTGCCAGCAGCTTGGGTTTATACTCTGGGGCCAACGTCCTGACTTTC

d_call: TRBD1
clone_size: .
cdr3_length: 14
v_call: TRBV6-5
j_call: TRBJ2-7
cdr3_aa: CASRALTGAYEQYF
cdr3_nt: TGTGCCAGCAGAGCTCTGACAGGGGCCTACGAGCAGTACTTC

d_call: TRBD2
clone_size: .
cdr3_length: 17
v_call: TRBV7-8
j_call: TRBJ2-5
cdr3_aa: CASSLGQALGREETQYF
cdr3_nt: TGTGCCAGCAGCTTAGGTCAAGCTTTAGGGAGGGAAGAGACCCAGTACTTC

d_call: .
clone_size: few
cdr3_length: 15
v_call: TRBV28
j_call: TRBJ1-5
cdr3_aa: CASSLLLGAGQPQHF
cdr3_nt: TGTGCCAGCAGTTTATTGTTGGGGGCAGGGCAGCCCCAGCATTTT

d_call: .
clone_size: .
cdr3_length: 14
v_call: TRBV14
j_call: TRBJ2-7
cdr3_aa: CASSQQGPRYEQYF
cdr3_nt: TGTGCCAGCAGCCAACAGGGTCCGAGGTACGAGCAGTACTTC

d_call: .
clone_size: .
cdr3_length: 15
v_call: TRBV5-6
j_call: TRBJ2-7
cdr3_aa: CASSRPSQLSYEQYF
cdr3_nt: TGTGCCAGCAGCCGTCCGTCACAGTTATCCTACGAGCAGTACTTC

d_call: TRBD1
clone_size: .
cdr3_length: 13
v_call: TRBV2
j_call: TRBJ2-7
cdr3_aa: CATAEGQGREQYF
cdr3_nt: TGTGCCACCGCAGAGGGACAGGGTCGCGAGCAGTACTTC

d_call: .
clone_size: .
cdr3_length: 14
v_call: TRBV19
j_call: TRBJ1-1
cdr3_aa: CASSIGGRDTEAFF
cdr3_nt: TGTGCCAGTAGTATTGGGGGCAGGGACACTGAAGCTTTCTTT

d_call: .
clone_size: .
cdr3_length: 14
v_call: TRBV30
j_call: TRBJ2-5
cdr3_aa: CAWSEWAGGETQYF
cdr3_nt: TGTGCCTGGAGCGAGTGGGCAGGGGGGGAGACCCAGTACTTC

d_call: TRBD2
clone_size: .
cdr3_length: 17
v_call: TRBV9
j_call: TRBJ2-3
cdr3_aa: CASSVTYGGDYTDTQYF
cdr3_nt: TGTGCCAGCAGCGTGACTTACGGGGGGGACTACACAGATACGCAGTATTTT

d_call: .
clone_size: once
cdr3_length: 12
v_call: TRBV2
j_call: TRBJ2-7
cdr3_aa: CASSKGAFEQYF
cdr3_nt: TGTGCCAGCAGCAAAGGAGCTTTCGAGCAGTACTTC

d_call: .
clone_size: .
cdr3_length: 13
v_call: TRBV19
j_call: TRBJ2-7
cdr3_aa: CASSIDGVYEQYF
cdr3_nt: TGTGCCAGTAGTATCGACGGAGTCTACGAGCAGTACTTC

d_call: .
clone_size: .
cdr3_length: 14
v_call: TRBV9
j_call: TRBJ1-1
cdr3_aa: CASSVGGGSSEAFF
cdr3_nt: TGTGCCAGCAGCGTAGGAGGGGGTTCTTCTGAAGCTTTCTTT

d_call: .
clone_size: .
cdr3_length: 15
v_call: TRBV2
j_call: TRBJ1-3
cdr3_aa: CASSVEGGSGNTIYF
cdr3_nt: TGTGCCAGCAGTGTAGAGGGCGGCAGCGGAAACACCATATATTTT

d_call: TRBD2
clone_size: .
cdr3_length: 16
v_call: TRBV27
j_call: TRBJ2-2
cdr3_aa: CASSKLAGRNTGELFF
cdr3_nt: TGTGCCAGCAGCAAACTAGCGGGAAGGAACACCGGGGAGCTGTTTTTT

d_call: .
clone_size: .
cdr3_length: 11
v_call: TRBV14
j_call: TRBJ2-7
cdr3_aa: CASSSYYEQYF
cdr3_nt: TGTGCCAGCAGCTCCTACTACGAGCAGTACTTC

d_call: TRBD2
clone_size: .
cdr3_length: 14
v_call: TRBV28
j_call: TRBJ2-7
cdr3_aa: CASSRTSGRYEQYF
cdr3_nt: TGTGCCAGCAGCCGGACTAGCGGGAGATACGAGCAGTACTTC

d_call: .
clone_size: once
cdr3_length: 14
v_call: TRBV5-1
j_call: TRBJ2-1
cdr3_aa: CASSLVGANNEQFF
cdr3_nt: TGCGCCAGCAGCTTGGTGGGGGCCAACAATGAGCAGTTCTTC

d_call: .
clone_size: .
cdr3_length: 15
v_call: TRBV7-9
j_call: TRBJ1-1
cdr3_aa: CASSPGQVANTEAFF
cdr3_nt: TGTGCCAGCAGCCCCGGCCAGGTTGCGAACACTGAAGCTTTCTTT

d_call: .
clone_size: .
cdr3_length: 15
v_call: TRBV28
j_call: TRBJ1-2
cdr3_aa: CASSLLGGQDYGYTF
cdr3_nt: TGTGCCAGCAGTTTATTGGGAGGGCAGGACTATGGCTACACCTTC

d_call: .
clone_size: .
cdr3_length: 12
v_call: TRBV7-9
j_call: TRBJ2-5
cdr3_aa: CASSLNRETQYF
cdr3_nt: TGTGCCAGCAGCCTCAACAGGGAGACCCAGTACTTC

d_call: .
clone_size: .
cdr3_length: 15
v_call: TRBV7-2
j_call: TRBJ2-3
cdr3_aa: CASSSAGPLGDTQYF
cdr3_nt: TGTGCCAGCAGCTCAGCGGGCCCCCTGGGAGATACGCAGTATTTT

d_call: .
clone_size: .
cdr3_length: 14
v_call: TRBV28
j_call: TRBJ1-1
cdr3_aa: CASSSAGSSTEAFF
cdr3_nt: TGTGCCAGCAGTTCCGCAGGGTCCAGCACTGAAGCTTTCTTT

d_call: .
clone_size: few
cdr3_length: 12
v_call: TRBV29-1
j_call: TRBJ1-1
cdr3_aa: CSVVERGSEAFF
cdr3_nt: TGCAGCGTTGTTGAGAGGGGGAGTGAAGCTTTCTTT

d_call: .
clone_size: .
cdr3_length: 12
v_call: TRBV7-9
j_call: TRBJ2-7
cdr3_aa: CASSPEPGPKNF
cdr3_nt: TGTGCCAGCAGCCCGGAACCGGGTCCCAAGAACTTC

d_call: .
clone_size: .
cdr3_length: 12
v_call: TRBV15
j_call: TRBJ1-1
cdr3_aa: CATSRDQGEAFF
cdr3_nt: TGTGCCACCAGCAGAGATCAGGGTGAAGCTTTCTTT

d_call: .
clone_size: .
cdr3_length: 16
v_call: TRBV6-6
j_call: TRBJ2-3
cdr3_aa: CASSYSANPSTDTQYF
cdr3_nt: TGTGCCAGCAGTTACTCGGCCAATCCTAGCACAGATACGCAGTATTTT

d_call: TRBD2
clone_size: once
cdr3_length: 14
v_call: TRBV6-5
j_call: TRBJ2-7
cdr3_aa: CASRQLAGPGEQYF
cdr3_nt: TGTGCCAGCAGACAACTAGCGGGACCTGGTGAGCAGTACTTC

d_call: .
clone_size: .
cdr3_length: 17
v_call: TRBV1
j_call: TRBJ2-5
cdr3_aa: CTSSQERVAGEGETQYF
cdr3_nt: TGCACCAGCAGCCAAGAGCGAGTAGCGGGAGAAGGGGAGACCCAGTACTTC

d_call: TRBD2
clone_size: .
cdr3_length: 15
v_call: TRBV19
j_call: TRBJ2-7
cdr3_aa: CASSLGRGGAYEQYF
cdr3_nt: TGTGCCAGTAGTCTTGGTCGCGGGGGGGCCTACGAGCAGTACTTC

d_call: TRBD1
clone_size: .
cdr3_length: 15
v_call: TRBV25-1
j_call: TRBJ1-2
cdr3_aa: CASPRGDRDPYRYTF
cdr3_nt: TGTGCCAGCCCGCGGGGGGACAGGGATCCCTATCGCTACACCTTC